This T cell receptor (beta chain) came from a study of high-grade serous ovarian cancer treatment subgroups. General study findings and limits: Different patients shared almost no repertoire; same-patient tumors shared about 0.11 to 0.85. Clonal relatedness tracked neoantigen level, and by trend copy number and mutation load.

In the case of this clone: Its antigen is undetermined.

This CDR3 region has 15 residues. The germline gives CDR1 SGHTA, CDR2 FQGTGA. V shed 5 bases and J shed 5 bases, with 18 bases lying between them. Profiling relied on immunoSEQ multiplex PCR, and the TCRdb table lists in-frame clones only, not all of them. Among thousands of clones listed, approximately 80% were seen once. The tumor samples were collected prior to definitive surgery or chemotherapy. Material: tumor tissue. The chain joins TRBV7-3 to TRBJ1-1; D call uncertain. This TCR came from a human donor with high-grade serous ovarian cancer. The CDR3 DNA follows: TGTGCCAGCAGCCCGGGCCCAACACGAGGAACTGAAGCTTTCTTT. Encoded protein: CASSPGPTRGTEAFF.